The 14 T cell receptor beta chains listed next were all sequenced from one sample in a study of T cell clonality in common variable immunodeficiency. Libraries were prepared by immunoSEQ multiplex PCR; TCRdb keeps only in-frame clonotypes and omits some of them. The sample lists tens of thousands of clones, none appearing once, the ten largest making up around 3.3%. The specimen was peripheral blood mononuclear cells. The receptors were gathered from a person aged 18 to 70 in good health.

In the case of this clone: A much larger clone sits a single nucleotide away, making a read error possible. The read terminates 3 residues ahead of where the CDR3 ends, so the germline J gene completes it. This chain connects TRBV19 to TRBJ2-2; 8 bases match TRBD1. The CDR3 sequence is 18 residues long. CDR1 LNHDA and CDR2 SQIVND come from the germline V gene (reference sequence). The CDR3 loop reads CASSIGRGPVATNEKLFF. The sequenced part of the CDR3 DNA is TGTGCCAGTAGTATCGGCAGGGGGCCCGTTGCAACTAATGAAAAG.

Turning to this clone: A read error is possible here, since a much larger clone lies one base away. Read coverage stops 3 residues before the CDR3 terminus; the germline J gene supplies the remainder. The chain has TRBV19 and TRBJ1-4; 7 bases map to TRBD1. The CDR3 runs 16 residues. Germline CDR1 and CDR2: LNHDA and SQIVND (reference sequence). Incomplete CDR3 DNA: TGTGCCAGTAGTATAGGGGACAGATCTGGGGCCAACGTA. This gives the protein CASSIGDRSGANV. The CDR3 reads in full as CASSIGDRSGANVLFF.

This clone showed up just a few times. From the germline J gene comes the end of the CDR3, since the read stops 3 residues before it. The chain employs TRBV2 and TRBJ1-5, with D unclear. The ends were cut back, 3 bases at V and 2 bases at J, with 11 bases in the middle. CDR3 length: 15 amino acids. Germline V lookup: CDR1 SNHLY, CDR2 FYNNEI. CDR3 bases read: TGTGCCAGCAGTGACGAGGGTTATGGCAATCAGCCC. It encodes CASSDEGYGNQP. In full, the CDR3 reads CASSDEGYGNQPQHF. The variable domain in full, completed from reference TRBV2 and TRBJ1-5, reads EPEVTQTPSHQVTQMGQEVILRCVPISNHLYFYWYRQILGQKVEFLVSFYNNEISEKSEIFDDQFSVERPDGSNFTLKIRSTKLEDSAMYFCASSDEGYGNQPQHFGDGTRLSIL.

For this clone: The read ends 3 residues before the CDR3 terminus; that terminus is restored from the germline J gene. The rearrangement uses TRBV19 and TRBJ1-2; TRBD1 might be the D (6 bases). Looked up from germline, CDR1 is LNHDA and CDR2 is SQIVND (reference sequence). V was shortened by 1 base and J by 5 bases, with 14 bases between the two germline ends. The CDR3 contains 15 residues. CDR3 loop: CASSIGTATAYGYTF. The sequenced CDR3 bases are TGTGCCAGTAGTATAGGGACAGCAACCGCTTATGGC.

Of note for this clone: The read gets to within 3 residues of the CDR3 end, and the germline J gene fills in the rest. The chain is built from TRBV20-1 and TRBJ2-7; 10 bases agree with TRBD2. This CDR3 region has 18 residues. Germline CDR1 is DFQATT and CDR2 is SNEGSKA (reference sequence). Germline trimming cut 5 bases from V and 3 bases from J; bases unmatched to any gene: 19. The chain's CDR3 is CSAGAWVAGGLAYYEQYF. Incomplete CDR3 DNA: TGCAGTGCTGGCGCCTGGGTAGCGGGGGGCTTAGCCTACTACGAG.

This clone was detected only a few times. The read ends 3 residues before the CDR3 terminus; that terminus is restored from the germline J gene. J is TRBJ2-1 and V is TRBV20-1; 15 bases are shared with TRBD2. The CDR3 length is 17 residues. The germline V gene encodes CDR1 DFQATT and CDR2 SNEGSKA (reference sequence). J lost 1 base, V lost 6 bases, and 7 bases had no gene match. The CDR3 loop is CSATRTSGRESYNEQFF. The CDR3 DNA, read in part, is TGCAGTGCCACCCGGACTAGCGGGAGGGAATCCTACAATGAG.

This clone has ten or more counts. The CDR3 goes on 3 residues after the read ends, and that part is filled in from the germline J gene. The J gene is TRBJ2-1, the V gene TRBV20-1; D is possibly TRBD2 (7 bases). The CDR3 has 15 residues. Germline V lookup: CDR1 DFQATT, CDR2 SNEGSKA (reference sequence). The V gene lost 1 base and the J gene lost 6 bases, with 16 bases spanning the gap. CDR3 amino acids: CSARGGRGGGNEQFF. CDR3 DNA (partial): TGCAGTGCTAGAGGCGGGAGAGGGGGGGGCAATGAG.

This clone was seen at least ten times. The read falls 3 residues short of the CDR3 end, and the missing part is taken from the germline J gene. The chain employs TRBV5-1 and TRBJ2-2; D gene uncertain. V shed 2 bases and J shed 1 base, with 3 bases lying between them. Per the germline V gene, CDR1 is SGHRS and CDR2 is YFSETQ. The CDR3 has 13 amino acids. CDR3 in amino acids: CASSFQNTGELFF. The covered CDR3 bases are TGCGCCAGCAGCTTCCAGAACACCGGGGAG.

A word on this clone: The read finishes 3 residues shy of the CDR3 end, and the germline J gene is used to complete it. V gene TRBV7-9 combines with J gene TRBJ2-5, with a weak D call TRBD1 (6 bases). Germline CDR1 and CDR2: SEHNR and FQNEAQ (reference sequence). The CDR3 contains 14 residues. V lost 5 bases to trimming and J lost 5 bases, with 15 bases between them. The covered CDR3 bases are TGTGCCAGCAGCGACACAGGGTTGGGGGAGACC. This sequence encodes CASSDTGLGET. The CDR3 as a whole reads CASSDTGLGETQYF.

This clone was seen at least ten times. The DNA ends 3 residues before the CDR3 does, and the rest of the CDR3 is filled in from the germline J gene. This sequence joins TRBV18 and TRBJ2-2; TRBD2 matches 12 bases. J was trimmed by 8 bases and V by 3 bases; bases with no gene match: 7. This CDR3 has 16 residues. CDR1 and CDR2 (germline): KGHSH, LQKENI. The CDR3 loop is CASSPLVGLAGGELFF. The CDR3 DNA, read in part, is TGTGCCAGCTCACCGCTCGTCGGACTAGCGGGGGGGGAG.

This clone has ten or more counts. The read is 3 residues too short to cover the CDR3 end, so that end is filled in from the germline J gene. The chain combines TRBV19 with TRBJ1-3; D is unresolved. CDR1 and CDR2 (germline): LNHDA, SQIVND (reference sequence). The germline V and J ends were trimmed by 3 bases and 0 bases, with 6 bases remaining between them. The CDR3 sequence is 14 residues long. The CDR3 reads CASSIPSSGNTIYF. The sequenced CDR3 bases are TGTGCCAGTAGTATCCCCAGCTCTGGAAACACC.

Only a few counts were recorded for this clone. The read gets to within 3 residues of the CDR3 end, and the germline J gene fills in the rest. The V and J genes are TRBV7-3 and TRBJ2-3, with 11 nucleotides matching TRBD1. V lost 1 base, J lost 5 bases, and 5 bases stayed unmatched. The CDR3 has 16 amino acids. CDR1 is SGHTA and CDR2 is FQGTGA in the germline V gene. Incomplete CDR3 DNA: TGTGCCAGCAGCTTAAGCTCGGGACAGGGGGAAGATACG. The encoded protein is CASSLSSGQGEDT. The full CDR3 protein reads CASSLSSGQGEDTQYF.

Points on this clone: The read finishes 3 residues shy of the CDR3 end, and the germline J gene is used to complete it. The rearrangement joins TRBV20-1 to TRBJ2-7; possible D gene TRBD1, 6 bases. V was clipped by 2 bases and J by 2 bases, with 13 bases between them. The CDR3 sequence is 14 residues long. Germline CDR1 reads DFQATT; CDR2 reads SNEGSKA (reference sequence). The covered CDR3 bases are TGCAGTGCTAGACCCCTAGACAGGACCTACGAG. It specifies CSARPLDRTYE. The complete CDR3 sequence is CSARPLDRTYEQYF.

This clone was counted ten times or more. CDR3 loop: CASSLKRLPYEQYF. The CDR3 DNA, read in part, is TGCGCCAGCAGCTTAAAGAGGCTTCCCTACGAG. The chain joins TRBV5-1 to TRBJ2-7; D ambiguous. The read ends 3 residues before the CDR3 terminus; that terminus is restored from the germline J gene. Germline V gene lookup returns CDR1 SGHRS and CDR2 YFSETQ. The CDR3 extends over 14 amino acids. V lost 2 bases and J lost 2, with 11 bases in between.